The 22 T cell receptor beta chains reported below all come from one sample, sequenced in a study of OX40 agonist ivuxolimab in advanced cancers. The method was immunoSEQ multiplex PCR; TCRdb's version includes in-frame clones alone and lacks a portion of them. The sample has about 58,000 clones, about 90% seen once. Sequenced here: CD4+ or CD8+ T cells sorted from blood, sampled in a trial of the OX40 agonist ivuxolimab. The receptors originated from an adult with an advanced solid tumor such as melanoma, head and neck, liver or kidney cancer.

V and J are TRBV27 and TRBJ1-5, with D maybe TRBD1 (5 bases). The CDR3 totals 15 residues. Germline V gene sequence: CDR1 MNHEY, CDR2 SMNVEV (reference sequence). The V end lost 3 bases, the J end lost 2 bases, and 11 bases lay between the germline ends. DNA of the CDR3: TGTGCCAGCAGTTTCCAGGGACGAGGCAATCAGCCCCAGCATTTT. This codes for CASSFQGRGNQPQHF.

The chain combines TRBV7-9 with TRBJ2-3, with 7 bases fitting TRBD1. The junction had 9 bases not matched to a gene; V was cut back by 1 base and J by 2 bases. CDR1 is SEHNR and CDR2 is FQNEAQ in the germline V gene (reference sequence). The CDR3 has 17 amino acids. CDR3 amino acids: CASSLGGVQGHTDTQYF. CDR3 DNA sequence: TGTGCCAGCAGCTTAGGGGGCGTACAGGGGCACACAGATACGCAGTATTTT.

This sequence joins TRBV11-2 and TRBJ1-1; no clear D. CDR3 length: 15 residues. Trimming took 1 base from V and 1 from J, leaving 10 bases between them. The germline V gene encodes CDR1 SGHAT and CDR2 FQNNGV. CDR3: CASSLVVRPNTEAFF. CDR3 nucleotide sequence: TGTGCCAGCAGCTTAGTAGTACGGCCGAACACTGAAGCTTTCTTT. Drawing the rest from reference TRBV11-2 and TRBJ1-1, the complete variable domain is EAGVAQSPRYKIIEKRQSVAFWCNPISGHATLYWYQQILGQGPKLLIQFQNNGVVDDSQLPKDRFSAERLKGVDSTLKIQPAKLEDSAVYLCASSLVVRPNTEAFFGQGTRLTVV.

Concerning this clone: At one end the junction does not follow the germline gene, possibly because of a read error. The CDR3 reads CASSPGSPTNGKLFF. The CDR3 DNA reads as TGTGCCAGCAGCCCCGGGAGTCCCACGAATGGAAAACTGTTTTTT. V is TRBV6-6 and J is TRBJ1-4; D ambiguous. CDR3 length: 15 residues. Per the germline V gene, CDR1 is MNHNY and CDR2 is SVGAGI (reference sequence).

This sequence joins TRBV10-1 and TRBJ2-3, with TRBD2 matching 7 bases. Per the germline V gene, CDR1 is WNHNN and CDR2 is SYGVQD (reference sequence). V dropped 4 bases and J dropped 5; count of bases not matched to a gene: 3. This CDR3 has 13 residues. CDR3 in DNA: TGCGCCAGCAGTGGACTAGCCGAAGATACGCAGTATTTT. Protein: CASSGLAEDTQYF.

The chain combines TRBV5-6 with TRBJ2-5; the D gene could be TRBD1 or TRBD2 (5 bases each). V was cut by 2 bases and J by 5 bases, with 10 bases left in between. In germline, CDR1 is SGHDT, CDR2 YYEEEE. This CDR3 comprises 13 residues. CDR3 nucleotide sequence: TGTGCCAGCAGCTTTGGGGGATCTGAGACCCAGTACTTC. This codes for CASSFGGSETQYF.

The chain links TRBV30 to TRBJ2-2; D ambiguous. Trimming shortened V by 2 bases and J by 1 base, and 8 bases separated the two germline ends. Germline V gene lookup returns CDR1 GTSNPN and CDR2 SVGIG (reference sequence). CDR3 size: 14 residues. This CDR3 is CAWSKVVNTGELFF. The CDR3 DNA reads TGTGCCTGGAGTAAGGTCGTGAACACCGGGGAGCTGTTTTTT.

This rearrangement joins TRBV19 to TRBJ2-3; TRBD1 aligns across 9 bases. This CDR3 spans 13 amino acids. The trim removed 4 bases at V and 5 bases at J, leaving 1 base unmatched. Per the germline V gene, CDR1 is LNHDA and CDR2 is SQIVND (reference sequence). The CDR3 nucleotides are TGTGCCAGTAGTAGGACAGGGGTAGATACGCAGTATTTT. It codes for CASSRTGVDTQYF. Complete variable domain (other parts from reference TRBV19 and TRBJ2-3): DGGITQSPKYLFRKEGQNVTLSCEQNLNHDAMYWYRQDPGQGLRLIYYSQIVNDFQKGDIAEGYSVSREKKESFPLTVTSAQKNPTAFYLCASSRTGVDTQYFGPGTRLTVL.

The CDR3, as DNA: TGCGCCAGCAGCCAAGGACAGGGGGCAAATGAGCAGTTCTTC. This encodes CASSQGQGANEQFF. The chain employs TRBV4-1 and TRBJ2-1; 10 nucleotides align to TRBD1. From germline, CDR1 is MGHRA and CDR2 YSYEKL. There are 14 residues in the CDR3. The V and J ends lost 1 base and 7 bases, in that order; junction bases with no gene match: 1.

A few counts support this clone. This chain joins TRBV28 and TRBJ1-2, with D possibly being TRBD1 (5 bases). Germline CDR1 MDHEN, CDR2 SYDVKM. The CDR3 totals 11 residues. V shed 3 bases and J shed 8 bases, with 7 bases lying between them. CDR3 region: CASSFQGGYTF. In DNA, the CDR3 is TGTGCCAGCAGTTTCCAGGGCGGCTACACCTTC.

V is TRBV27 and J is TRBJ1-3, with D unclear. The germline V gene has CDR1 MNHEY and CDR2 SMNVEV (reference sequence). This CDR3 has 18 amino acids. Trimming shortened V by 5 bases and J by 4 bases, and 24 bases separated the two germline ends. CDR3 bases: TGTGCCAGCAGTCCCCGCAGGCCGACCATTATGGAGGGAAACACCATATATTTT. Residues: CASSPRRPTIMEGNTIYF.

The chain couples TRBV6-6 to TRBJ2-1; a possible D gene is TRBD1 (6 bases). Trimming pared 5 bases from V and 2 bases from J, leaving 13 bases between. CDR1 is MNHNY and CDR2 is SVGAGI in the germline V gene (reference sequence). This CDR3 has 15 residues. The CDR3 sequence is CASSLPTGPYNEQFF. In DNA form, the CDR3 reads TGTGCCAGCAGTCTCCCGACAGGCCCCTACAATGAGCAGTTCTTC.

The chain combines TRBV4-1 with TRBJ1-1; no definite D call. This CDR3 region has 15 residues. The ends were cut back, 4 bases at V and 0 bases at J, with 12 bases in the middle. Germline lookup yields CDR1 MGHRA and CDR2 YSYEKL. CDR3 sequence: CASSLGHGLNTEAFF. CDR3 in DNA: TGCGCCAGCAGCCTCGGCCACGGATTGAACACTGAAGCTTTCTTT.

This clone appeared once. CDR3 nucleotide sequence: TGTGCCAGCAGCCAAGGTTACACCGGGGAGCTGTTTTTT. As protein: CASSQGYTGELFF. The rearrangement uses TRBV7-3 and TRBJ2-2; no definite D call. Trimming left V 5 bases short and J 3 bases short, with 7 bases between. Per the germline V gene, CDR1 is SGHTA and CDR2 is FQGTGA. This CDR3 contains 13 residues.

The rearrangement links TRBV19 to TRBJ1-6; D is unclear. Trimming took 7 bases from V and 4 from J, leaving 5 bases between them. Germline assignment: CDR1 LNHDA and CDR2 SQIVND (reference sequence). The CDR3 sequence is 12 residues long. The DNA of the CDR3 is TGTGCCAGTAATGGATATAATTCACCCCTCCACTTT. Encoded protein: CASNGYNSPLHF.

The V and J genes are TRBV19 and TRBJ1-4; tentatively, D is TRBD1 (6 bases). The CDR3 has 15 residues. Germline loops: CDR1 LNHDA, CDR2 SQIVND (reference sequence). The V and J ends lost 5 bases and 0 bases respectively, with 10 bases between them. CDR3 amino acids: CASSQGTATNEKLFF. In DNA, the CDR3 is TGTGCCAGTAGTCAGGGGACTGCAACTAATGAAAAACTGTTTTTT. Using reference TRBV19 and TRBJ1-4 for the parts outside the CDR3, the full variable domain is DGGITQSPKYLFRKEGQNVTLSCEQNLNHDAMYWYRQDPGQGLRLIYYSQIVNDFQKGDIAEGYSVSREKKESFPLTVTSAQKNPTAFYLCASSQGTATNEKLFFGSGTQLSVL.

This rearrangement joins TRBV7-2 to TRBJ1-5; weak D call: TRBD1 (6 bases). The CDR3 is made up of 15 amino acids. From germline, CDR1 is SGHTA and CDR2 FQGNSA. Trimming took 5 bases from V and 12 from J, leaving 23 bases between them. The CDR3 reads CASSLGGATRSHQHF. CDR3 nucleotides: TGTGCCAGCAGCCTAGGGGGAGCGACGAGGAGTCACCAGCATTTT.

The chain couples TRBV5-1 to TRBJ2-3, with TRBD2 matching over 7 bases. The germline V gene encodes CDR1 SGHRS and CDR2 YFSETQ. There are 15 residues in the CDR3. V gave up 4 bases and J gave up 6 bases; unmatched junction bases: 11. The CDR3 reads CASSPPAGFSDTQYF. CDR3 DNA: TGCGCCAGCAGCCCTCCAGCGGGATTTAGCGATACGCAGTATTTT.

The V gene is TRBV9, the J gene TRBJ2-5, with TRBD2 matching over 7 bases. CDR1 and CDR2 from the germline V gene are SGDLS and YYNGEE. Trimming removed 0 bases from V and 1 base from J; junction bases left unmatched: 3. The CDR3 loop spans 15 amino acids. CDR3 sequence reads: CASSVVPGGQETQYF. Here the CDR3 DNA reads TGTGCCAGCAGCGTAGTGCCGGGGGGCCAAGAGACCCAGTACTTC.

This sequence joins TRBV9 and TRBJ2-2, with D possibly being TRBD1 (6 bases). This CDR3 comprises 16 residues. The ends were cut back, 3 bases at V and 5 bases at J, with 17 bases in the middle. Germline lookup yields CDR1 SGDLS and CDR2 YYNGEE. The CDR3 is CASSAQTGSKTGELFF. The CDR3 DNA reads TGTGCCAGCAGCGCCCAAACAGGGAGTAAGACCGGGGAGCTGTTTTTT.

This chain links TRBV4-3 with TRBJ1-2; 9 nucleotides agree with TRBD1. V was clipped by 1 base and J by 4 bases; unmatched bases: 4. The V gene's germline CDR1 is LGHNA and CDR2 YSLEER. The CDR3 runs to 15 residues. The CDR3 protein is CASSQAQGAVYGYTF. The CDR3 DNA reads as TGCGCCAGCAGCCAAGCACAGGGGGCGGTCTATGGCTACACCTTC.

The chain carries TRBV13 and TRBJ2-7, with D possibly being TRBD2 (5 bases). The V end lost 5 bases, the J end lost 6 bases, and 14 bases lay between the germline ends. This CDR3 region has 13 residues. CDR1 and CDR2 (germline): PRHDT, FYEKMQ (reference sequence). Here the CDR3 DNA reads TGTGCCAGCAGCCACCGGGGTAGTGGCGAGCAGTACTTC. Translating it yields CASSHRGSGEQYF. The whole variable domain, filled in from reference TRBV13 and TRBJ2-7, reads AAGVIQSPRHLIKEKRETATLKCYPIPRHDTVYWYQQGPGQDPQFLISFYEKMQSDKGSIPDRFSAQQFSDYHSELNMSSLELGDSALYFCASSHRGSGEQYFGPGTRLTVT.